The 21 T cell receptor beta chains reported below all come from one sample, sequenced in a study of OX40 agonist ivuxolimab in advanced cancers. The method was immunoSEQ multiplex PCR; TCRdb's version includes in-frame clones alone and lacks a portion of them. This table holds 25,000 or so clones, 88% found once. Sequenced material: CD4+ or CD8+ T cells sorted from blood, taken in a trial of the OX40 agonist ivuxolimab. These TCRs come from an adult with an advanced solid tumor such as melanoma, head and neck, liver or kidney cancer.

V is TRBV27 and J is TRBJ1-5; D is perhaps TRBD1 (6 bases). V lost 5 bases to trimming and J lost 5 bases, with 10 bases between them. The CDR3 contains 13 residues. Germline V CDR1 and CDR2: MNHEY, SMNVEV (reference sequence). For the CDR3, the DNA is TGTGCCAGCAGTCGGACAGCTTATCAGCCCCAGCATTTT. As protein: CASSRTAYQPQHF.

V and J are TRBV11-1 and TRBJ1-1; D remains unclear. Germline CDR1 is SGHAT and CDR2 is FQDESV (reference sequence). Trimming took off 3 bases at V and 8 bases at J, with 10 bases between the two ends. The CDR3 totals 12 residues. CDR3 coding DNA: TGTGCCAGCAGCTTTGGGAGAATAGAAGCTTTCTTT. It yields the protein CASSFGRIEAFF.

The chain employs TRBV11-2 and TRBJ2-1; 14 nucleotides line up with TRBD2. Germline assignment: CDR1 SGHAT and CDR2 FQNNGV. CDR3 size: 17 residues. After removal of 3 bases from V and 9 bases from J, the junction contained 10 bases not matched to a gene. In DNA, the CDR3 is TGTGCCAGCAGCTTTCTCGGGGTCGGACTAGCGGGAGGTGAGCAGTTCTTC. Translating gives CASSFLGVGLAGGEQFF.

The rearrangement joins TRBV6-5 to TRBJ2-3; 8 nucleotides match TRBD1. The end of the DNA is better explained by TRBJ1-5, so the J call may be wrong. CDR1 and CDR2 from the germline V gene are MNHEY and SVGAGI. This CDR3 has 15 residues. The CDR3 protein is CASRRTGPLSDTQHF. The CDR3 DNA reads TGTGCCAGCAGACGGACAGGGCCTTTGTCAGATACGCAGCATTTT.

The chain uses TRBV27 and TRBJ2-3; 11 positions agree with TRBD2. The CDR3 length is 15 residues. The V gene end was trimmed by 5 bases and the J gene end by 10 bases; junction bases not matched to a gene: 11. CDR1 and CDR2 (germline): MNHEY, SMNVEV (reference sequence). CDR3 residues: CASSLLLAGVTAQYF. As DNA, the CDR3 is TGTGCCAGCAGTCTTTTACTAGCGGGAGTTACTGCGCAGTATTTT.

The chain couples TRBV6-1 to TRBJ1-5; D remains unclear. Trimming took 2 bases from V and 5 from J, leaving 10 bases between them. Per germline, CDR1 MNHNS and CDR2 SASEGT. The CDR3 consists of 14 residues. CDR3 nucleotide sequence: TGTGCCAGCAGTGAACGGGCAGGAGATCAGCCCCAGCATTTT. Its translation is CASSERAGDQPQHF.

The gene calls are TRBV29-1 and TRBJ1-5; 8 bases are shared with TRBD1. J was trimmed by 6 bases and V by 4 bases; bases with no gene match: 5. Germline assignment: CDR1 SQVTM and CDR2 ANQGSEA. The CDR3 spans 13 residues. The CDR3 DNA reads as TGCAGCGTTGGGGGACAGGAGGGTCAGCCCCAGCATTTT. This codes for CSVGGQEGQPQHF.

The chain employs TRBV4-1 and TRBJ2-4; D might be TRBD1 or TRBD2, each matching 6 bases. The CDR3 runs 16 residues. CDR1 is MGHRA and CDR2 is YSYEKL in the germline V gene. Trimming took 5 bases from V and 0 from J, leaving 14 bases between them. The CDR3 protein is CASSSLRGLAKNIQYF. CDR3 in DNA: TGCGCCAGCAGCTCTCTCAGGGGACTAGCCAAAAACATTCAGTACTTC.

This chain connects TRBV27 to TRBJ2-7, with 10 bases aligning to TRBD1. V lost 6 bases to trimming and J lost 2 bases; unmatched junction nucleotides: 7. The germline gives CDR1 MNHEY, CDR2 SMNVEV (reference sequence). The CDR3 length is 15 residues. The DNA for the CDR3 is TGTGCCAGCAGCCCGGGACAGGGGATAACCTACGAGCAGTACTTC. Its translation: CASSPGQGITYEQYF.

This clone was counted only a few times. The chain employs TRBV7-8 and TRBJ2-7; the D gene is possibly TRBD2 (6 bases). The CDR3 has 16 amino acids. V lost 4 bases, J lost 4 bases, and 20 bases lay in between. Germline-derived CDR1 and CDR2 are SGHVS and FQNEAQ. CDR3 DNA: TGTGCCAGCAGCTCCCTCGGTCGGGAGAGAGAGTACGAGCAGTACTTC. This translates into CASSSLGREREYEQYF.

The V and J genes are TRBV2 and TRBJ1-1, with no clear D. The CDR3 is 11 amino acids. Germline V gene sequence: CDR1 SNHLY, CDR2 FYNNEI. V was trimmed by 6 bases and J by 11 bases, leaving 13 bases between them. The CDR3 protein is CASRAGVLAFF. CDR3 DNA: TGTGCCAGCAGAGCTGGGGTCCTGGCTTTCTTT.

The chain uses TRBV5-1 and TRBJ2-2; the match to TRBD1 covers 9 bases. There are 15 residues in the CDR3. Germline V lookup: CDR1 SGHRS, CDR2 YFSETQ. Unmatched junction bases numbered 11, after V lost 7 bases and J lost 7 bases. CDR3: CASQTLQGANGELFF. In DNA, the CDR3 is TGCGCCAGCCAAACGCTACAGGGGGCGAACGGGGAGCTGTTTTTT. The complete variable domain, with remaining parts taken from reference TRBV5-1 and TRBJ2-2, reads KAGVTQTPRYLIKTRGQQVTLSCSPISGHRSVSWYQQTPGQGLQFLFEYFSETQRNKGNFPGRFSGRQFSNSRSEMNVSTLELGDSALYLCASQTLQGANGELFFGEGSRLTVL.

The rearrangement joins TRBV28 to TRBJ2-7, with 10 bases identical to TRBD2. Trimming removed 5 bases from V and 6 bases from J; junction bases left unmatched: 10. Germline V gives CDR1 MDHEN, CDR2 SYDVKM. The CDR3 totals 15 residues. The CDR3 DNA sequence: TGTGCCAGCAGTCCCTCTAGCGGGAGAGTGTTCGAGCAGTACTTC. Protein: CASSPSSGRVFEQYF. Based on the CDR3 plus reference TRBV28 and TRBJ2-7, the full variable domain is DVKVTQSSRYLVKRTGEKVFLECVQDMDHENMFWYRQDPGLGLRLIYFSYDVKMKEKGDIPEGYSVSREKKERFSLILESASTNQTSMYLCASSPSSGRVFEQYFGPGTRLTVT.

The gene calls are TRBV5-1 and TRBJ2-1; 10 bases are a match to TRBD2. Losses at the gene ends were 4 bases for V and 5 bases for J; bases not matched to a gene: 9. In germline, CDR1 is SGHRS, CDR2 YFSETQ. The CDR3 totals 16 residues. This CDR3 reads CASSSLTSGWHNEQFF. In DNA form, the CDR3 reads TGCGCCAGCAGCAGCCTGACTAGCGGGTGGCACAATGAGCAGTTCTTC.

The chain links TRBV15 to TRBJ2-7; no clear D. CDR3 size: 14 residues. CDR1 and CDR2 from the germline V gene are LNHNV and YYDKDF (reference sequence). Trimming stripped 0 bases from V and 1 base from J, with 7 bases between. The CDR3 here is CATSRDADSYEQYF. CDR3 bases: TGTGCCACCAGCAGAGATGCGGATTCCTACGAGCAGTACTTC.

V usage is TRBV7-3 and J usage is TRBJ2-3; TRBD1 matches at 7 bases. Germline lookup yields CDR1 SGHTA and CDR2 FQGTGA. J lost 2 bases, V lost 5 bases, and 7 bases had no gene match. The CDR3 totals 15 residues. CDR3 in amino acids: CASSIQGSLTDTQYF. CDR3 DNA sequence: TGTGCCAGCAGCATACAGGGGTCTCTCACAGATACGCAGTATTTT.

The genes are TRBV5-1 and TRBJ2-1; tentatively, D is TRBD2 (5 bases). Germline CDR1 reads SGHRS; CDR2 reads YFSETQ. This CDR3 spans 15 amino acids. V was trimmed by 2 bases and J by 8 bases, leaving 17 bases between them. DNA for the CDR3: TGCGCCAGCAGCTTTACTAGTCCCCCGAAGGATGAGCAGTTCTTC. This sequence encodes CASSFTSPPKDEQFF.

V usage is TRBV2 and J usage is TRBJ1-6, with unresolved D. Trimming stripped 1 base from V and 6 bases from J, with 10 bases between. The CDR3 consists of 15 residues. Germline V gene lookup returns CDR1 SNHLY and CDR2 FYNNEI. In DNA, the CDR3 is TGTGCCAGCAGTGAAGAATCGGTGGGTAATTCACCCCTCCACTTT. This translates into CASSEESVGNSPLHF. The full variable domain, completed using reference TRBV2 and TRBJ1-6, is EPEVTQTPSHQVTQMGQEVILRCVPISNHLYFYWYRQILGQKVEFLVSFYNNEISEKSEIFDDQFSVERPDGSNFTLKIRSTKLEDSAMYFCASSEESVGNSPLHFGNGTRLTVT.

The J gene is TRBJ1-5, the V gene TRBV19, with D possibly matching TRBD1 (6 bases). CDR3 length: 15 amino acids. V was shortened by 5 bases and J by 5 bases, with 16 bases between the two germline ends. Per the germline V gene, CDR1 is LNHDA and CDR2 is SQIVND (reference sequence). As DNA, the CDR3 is TGTGCCAGTAGTGTCGTCAGGGGCTGGGATCAGCCCCAGCATTTT. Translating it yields CASSVVRGWDQPQHF.

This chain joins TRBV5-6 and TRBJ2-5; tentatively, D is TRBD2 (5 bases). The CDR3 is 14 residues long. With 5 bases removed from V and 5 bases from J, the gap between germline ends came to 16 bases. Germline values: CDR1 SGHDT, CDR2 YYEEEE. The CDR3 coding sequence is TGTGCCAGCAGACCCCCCGGTAGCGTGGAGACCCAGTACTTC. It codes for CASRPPGSVETQYF.

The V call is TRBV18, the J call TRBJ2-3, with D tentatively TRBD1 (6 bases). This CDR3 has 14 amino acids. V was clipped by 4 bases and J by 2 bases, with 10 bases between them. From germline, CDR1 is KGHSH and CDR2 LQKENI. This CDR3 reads CASSQQGHTDTQYF. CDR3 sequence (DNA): TGTGCCAGCTCACAACAGGGCCACACAGATACGCAGTATTTT.